The 10 T cell receptor beta chains below all came from one sample that was sequenced in a study of blood T cell repertoires in COVID-19. Assay used: immunoSEQ multiplex PCR; TCRdb lists only in-frame clones, some missing. The table includes fewer than 80,000 clones, 85% to 90% detected once. The sample consisted of peripheral blood. The source of these receptors is a man in his 70s with acute or convalescent COVID-19.

The J gene is TRBJ2-7, the V gene TRBV5-1, with TRBD1 matching over 9 bases. The germline V gene has CDR1 SGHRS and CDR2 YFSETQ. This CDR3 comprises 15 residues. J gave up 3 bases and V 0 bases, and 4 bases lay outside the gene matches. The CDR3 sequence is CASSLDGTGYYEQYF. DNA for the CDR3: TGCGCCAGCAGCTTGGATGGGACAGGGTACTACGAGCAGTACTTC. The variable domain in full, with the rest retrieved from reference TRBV5-1 and TRBJ2-7, is KAGVTQTPRYLIKTRGQQVTLSCSPISGHRSVSWYQQTPGQGLQFLFEYFSETQRNKGNFPGRFSGRQFSNSRSEMNVSTLELGDSALYLCASSLDGTGYYEQYFGPGTRLTVT.

This sequence joins TRBV7-6 and TRBJ2-7; tentative D call: TRBD2 (6 bases). There are 18 residues in the CDR3. The germline CDR1 and CDR2 sequences are SGHVS and FNYEAQ. Trimming left V 1 base short and J 4 bases short, with 23 bases between. The DNA of the CDR3 is TGTGCCAGCAGCTTAGTTCGACGTTGGCGGAGGGGTTGTTACGAGCAGTACTTC. Amino acid sequence: CASSLVRRWRRGCYEQYF.

The gene calls are TRBV9 and TRBJ2-1; 10 bases agree with TRBD1. CDR3 length: 15 residues. Germline assignment: CDR1 SGDLS and CDR2 YYNGEE. Trimming at V came to 0 bases and at J to 9 bases, leaving 6 bases not matched to a gene. CDR3 coding DNA: TGTGCCAGCAGCGTAGGGGACAGGGGTACCCTTGAGCAGTTCTTC. Translation: CASSVGDRGTLEQFF.

The gene calls are TRBV11-2 and TRBJ2-5; TRBD1 matches 8 bases. J gave up 1 base and V 4 bases, and 2 bases lay outside the gene matches. Germline V gene sequence: CDR1 SGHAT, CDR2 FQNNGV. The CDR3 contains 14 residues. The CDR3 reads CASSSGGSQETQYF. Written as DNA, the CDR3 is TGTGCCAGCAGCTCAGGGGGCTCCCAAGAGACCCAGTACTTC.

The V gene is TRBV11-3, the J gene TRBJ1-1; 7 bases are a match to TRBD1. V lost 0 bases and J lost 11; bases outside the gene matches: 6. The germline gives CDR1 SGHNT, CDR2 YENEEA. The CDR3 loop spans 13 amino acids. CDR3 residues: CASSLDTGAVAFF. The CDR3 region has the DNA TGTGCCAGCAGCTTAGATACAGGGGCGGTGGCTTTCTTT.

This clone showed up just a few times. The V and J genes are TRBV19 and TRBJ2-3; maybe TRBD2 (6 bases). CDR3 length: 14 amino acids. Trimming cost V 6 bases and J 3 bases, with 13 bases left between them. Germline V CDR1 and CDR2: LNHDA, SQIVND (reference sequence). CDR3 loop: CASRGGGITDTQYF. The CDR3 nucleotides are TGTGCCAGTAGGGGAGGCGGGATAACAGATACGCAGTATTTT.

The chain joins TRBV3-1 (or the pseudogene TRBV3-2) to TRBJ2-4; 8 bases match TRBD1. CDR3 length: 15 amino acids. Unmatched junction bases numbered 4, after V lost 3 bases and J lost 3 bases. CDR1 LGHDT and CDR2 YNNKEL come from the germline V gene (reference sequence). CDR3 coding DNA: TGTGCCAGCAGCCAGGGGACAGGCTTCAAAAACATTCAGTACTTC. Its protein product is CASSQGTGFKNIQYF.

The chain has TRBV30 and TRBJ2-1, with D possibly TRBD1 on 5 matching bases. The V gene's germline CDR1 is GTSNPN and CDR2 SVGIG (reference sequence). Trimming took 3 bases from V and 8 from J, leaving 14 bases between them. The CDR3 has 13 amino acids. In DNA, the CDR3 is TGTGCCTGGAGAGGGGCGAACACGGATGAGCAGTTCTTC. It yields the protein CAWRGANTDEQFF. Full variable domain (rest looked up from reference TRBV30 and TRBJ2-1): SQTIHQWPATLVQPVGSPLSLECTVEGTSNPNLYWYRQAAGRGLQLLFYSVGIGQISSEVPQNLSASRPQDRQFILSSKKLLLSDSGFYLCAWRGANTDEQFFGPGTRLTVL.

This sequence joins TRBV19 and TRBJ1-2; 9 bases agree with TRBD1. Germline CDR1 reads LNHDA; CDR2 reads SQIVND (reference sequence). The V segment lost 7 bases and the J segment 8 bases; nucleotides outside the gene matches: 5. The CDR3 covers 12 residues. The CDR3 region has the DNA TGTGCCAGTATCACAGGGGGCGGCGGCTACACCTTC. It translates to CASITGGGGYTF.

The chain joins TRBV6-2 or TRBV6-3 to TRBJ2-1, with D possibly being TRBD2 (6 bases). The length of the CDR3 is 15 residues. CDR1 is MNHEY and CDR2 is SVGEGT in the germline V gene. V dropped 4 bases and J dropped 3 bases, with 13 bases sitting between them. The CDR3 DNA reads TGTGCCAGCAGTTCGGACTATCGGGACTACAATGAGCAGTTCTTC. It specifies CASSSDYRDYNEQFF.